These T cell receptor beta chains were read from a single sample in a study of glioma-infiltrating T cells. TCRdb called the multiplex PCR reads again in MiXCR, with one record for every CDR3 protein. The data contain tens of thousands of distinct CDR3 sequences, roughly 40% of them singletons. Sequenced material: glioma tissue, nonneoplastic brain tissue, or PBMCs (not recorded which). The receptors were gathered from a human donor with low-grade glioma or glioblastoma, undergoing nonglioma brain surgery, or in good health (not recorded which). The CDR3 runs from the conserved cysteine through the conserved F or W. The order of the fields is D gene, clone size, J gene, V gene, CDR3 DNA, CDR3 protein. The D gene is left open where the match is weak. Only part of the rows carry a size: once, few, many, or a class if the clone is expanded.

d_call: .; clone_size: many; j_call: TRBJ2-2; v_call: TRBV5-1; cdr3_nt: TGCGCCAGCAAACCCAATACCACCGGGGAGCTGTTTTTT; cdr3_aa: CASKPNTTGELFF
d_call: .; clone_size: .; j_call: TRBJ2-7; v_call: TRBV28; cdr3_nt: TGTGCCAGCAGCGTTGTGGACACCTACGAGCAGTACTTC; cdr3_aa: CASSVVDTYEQYF
d_call: .; clone_size: many; j_call: TRBJ2-3; v_call: TRBV18; cdr3_nt: TGTGCCAGCTCACCACCTACTCTCACAGATACGCAGTATTTT; cdr3_aa: CASSPPTLTDTQYF
d_call: .; clone_size: once; j_call: TRBJ2-1; v_call: TRBV6-6; cdr3_nt: TGTGCCAGCGGGACCCCCCCTAGCAATGAGCAGATCTTC; cdr3_aa: CASGTPPSNEQIF
d_call: TRBD1; clone_size: .; j_call: TRBJ1-1; v_call: TRBV18; cdr3_nt: TGTGCCAGCTCAGCTACCGGGACAGGGGTATCCTCTTTCTTT; cdr3_aa: CASSATGTGVSSFF
d_call: .; clone_size: many; j_call: TRBJ1-5; v_call: TRBV3-1; cdr3_nt: TGTGCCAGCAGCCAAGGACAGAGCAATCAGCCCCAGCATTTT; cdr3_aa: CASSQGQSNQPQHF
d_call: .; clone_size: once; j_call: TRBJ1-3; v_call: TRBV6-2/TRBV6-3; cdr3_nt: TGTGCCAACAGGGATTCGGGGGCAGGCCCTTTCTCTGGAAACACCATATATTTT; cdr3_aa: CANRDSGAGPFSGNTIYF
d_call: .; clone_size: .; j_call: TRBJ1-1; v_call: TRBV7-6; cdr3_nt: TGTGCCATCAGCTTAGGGGCAGGGCTTACCGAAGCTTCCTTT; cdr3_aa: CAISLGAGLTEASF
d_call: TRBD2; clone_size: many; j_call: TRBJ2-1; v_call: TRBV19; cdr3_nt: TGTGCCAGTAGTTCCAGGACAGTTCTAGCGGGAGAGATAGGTGGTCCCTACAATGAGCAGTTCTTC; cdr3_aa: CASSSRTVLAGEIGGPYNEQFF
d_call: .; clone_size: many; j_call: TRBJ2-1; v_call: TRBV6-2/TRBV6-3; cdr3_nt: TGTGCCAGCAGTTACTCTACCGGACGGTACGGCGACAATGAGCAGTTCTTC; cdr3_aa: CASSYSTGRYGDNEQFF
d_call: .; clone_size: many; j_call: TRBJ2-6; v_call: TRBV3-1; cdr3_nt: TGTGCCAGCAGCCTAGACAGCGGCTCTGGGGCCAACGTCCTGACTTTC; cdr3_aa: CASSLDSGSGANVLTF
d_call: TRBD1; clone_size: many; j_call: TRBJ1-1; v_call: TRBV6-2/TRBV6-3; cdr3_nt: TGTGCCAGCAGTAACCCCACAGGGGGCCCCTTGAACACTGAAGCTTTCTTT; cdr3_aa: CASSNPTGGPLNTEAFF